This T cell receptor beta chain appears in the sequencing data of a study of T-cell memory formation after mild COVID-19. Looking at the study overall: TCR clusters largely stayed donor specific.

Each CDR3 protein gets one entry after TCRdb re-called the 5' RACE reads with MiXCR. Here the sample spans roughly 150,000 distinct CDR3 sequences, over 10% being singletons. General study results and limits: Among contracting clones, CD4+ were mainly CM/EM and CD8+ enriched in EMRA.

With respect to this clonotype: Its antigen is not identified.

The ends lost 4 bases at V and 1 base at J; junction bases unmatched: 8. The length of the CDR3 is 17 residues. Germline values: CDR1 SGHDT, CDR2 YYEEEE. Sequencing was carried out using PBMCs or a T cell subset sorted from them (not recorded which). The clonotype originates from a man between 18 and 35 years old who had mild COVID-19 (a few samples of this study predate the infection). Cell type and time point are not known. V usage is TRBV5-6 and J usage is TRBJ2-2, with 9 positions matching TRBD1. CDR3 amino acids: CASSMPGQGRNTGELFF. The DNA of the CDR3 is TGTGCCAGCAGCATGCCGGGACAGGGTCGGAACACCGGGGAGCTGTTTTTT.